This passage covers 31 T cell receptor beta chains from one sample sequenced in a study of monozygotic twins with inflammatory bowel disease. Reanalyzing the 5' RACE reads, TCRdb keeps one entry per CDR3 protein, without DNA. The sample features over 200,000 distinct CDR3 sequences, with under 8.5% in its top ten. Input material: blood. The receptors here all came from a human donor with ulcerative colitis or Crohn's disease, or a healthy co-twin of an affected twin (not recorded which).

The rearrangement uses TRBV7-9 and TRBJ1-2. CDR1 is SEHNR, CDR2 FQNEAQ, per germline (reference sequence). The CDR3 has 14 amino acids. The CDR3 here is CASSRNTVNYGYTF.

The chain couples TRBV18 to TRBJ2-3; with no DNA, the TCRdb D assignment of TRBD1 cannot be verified. Germline V gene lookup returns CDR1 KGHSH and CDR2 LQKENI. This CDR3 spans 17 amino acids. The CDR3 spells CASSLQRAGRGADTQYF.

The chain carries TRBV5-1 and TRBJ1-2; TCRdb picks TRBD1, but there is no DNA to check that call. CDR1 is SGHRS and CDR2 is YFSETQ in the germline V gene. The CDR3 is 13 residues long. CDR3 protein: CASSSGDYYGYTF.

The J gene is TRBJ1-2, the V gene TRBV6-5; TCRdb proposes TRBD1, but this gene call is untestable without DNA. Germline-derived CDR1 and CDR2 are MNHEY and SVGAGI. This CDR3 comprises 14 residues. CDR3 amino acids: CASSYAGTAYGYTF.

The chain employs TRBV5-1 and TRBJ2-6. This CDR3 spans 15 amino acids. Germline V gene data show CDR1 as SGHRS and CDR2 as YFSETQ. The CDR3 region is CASSLGESGANVLTF.

The chain couples TRBV10-3 to TRBJ2-5; the D gene TCRdb calls, TRBD2, cannot be checked with no DNA. Germline V gene data show CDR1 as ENHRY and CDR2 as SYGVKD. The CDR3 is 13 residues long. The CDR3 is CAISGLAGETQYF.

The chain joins TRBV6-2 or TRBV6-3 to TRBJ2-3; no DNA is available, so the TRBD1 call from TCRdb remains unchecked. Germline V gives CDR1 MNHEY, CDR2 SVGEGT. CDR3 length: 15 amino acids. CDR3 region: CASSLYRVDTDTQYF.

The rearrangement links TRBV29-1 to TRBJ2-7; the TRBD1 assignment by TCRdb is unverifiable without DNA. The CDR3 runs to 11 residues. Germline values: CDR1 SQVTM, CDR2 ANQGSEA. This CDR3 is CSVGGQGGQYF.

The V call is TRBV7-9, the J call TRBJ2-1. The CDR3 runs 15 residues. Germline CDR1 reads SEHNR; CDR2 reads FQNEAQ (reference sequence). The CDR3 is CASSLLTEYYNEQFF.

V is TRBV20-1 and J is TRBJ2-1; the TRBD2 assignment by TCRdb is unverifiable without DNA. CDR1 is DFQATT and CDR2 is SNEGSKA in the germline V gene (reference sequence). CDR3 size: 11 residues. CDR3 sequence: CSAPSANEQFF.

V usage is TRBV6-6 and J usage is TRBJ2-7; TCRdb's assignment of TRBD2 cannot be checked, as there is no DNA. CDR1 and CDR2 (germline): MNHNY, SVGAGI (reference sequence). The CDR3 length is 14 residues. Here the CDR3 reads CASSPVRAGVEQYF.

The chain joins TRBV5-1 to TRBJ1-2; TCRdb reports TRBD1, a call that lacks DNA to check it against. The CDR3 has 15 amino acids. Germline V lookup: CDR1 SGHRS, CDR2 YFSETQ. The CDR3 loop is CASSLEIGDNYGYTF.

This chain connects TRBV6-5 to TRBJ2-2; TCRdb gives TRBD2 as the D gene, but with no DNA this cannot be confirmed. Germline V lookup: CDR1 MNHEY, CDR2 SVGAGI. CDR3 size: 16 residues. This CDR3 is CASSSLAGGRAGELFF.

The chain carries TRBV6-2 or TRBV6-3 and TRBJ1-2. The CDR3 contains 13 residues. CDR1 is MNHEY and CDR2 is SVGEGT in the germline V gene. CDR3 sequence: CASSARNNYGYTF.

The chain couples TRBV5-6 to TRBJ1-1; TCRdb's D call, TRBD1, is unchecked because there is no DNA. CDR3 size: 16 residues. CDR1 is SGHDT, CDR2 YYEEEE, per germline. CDR3 in amino acids: CASSLKGGSIHTEAFF.

V usage is TRBV7-7 and J usage is TRBJ2-1; the D call of TRBD2 rests on TCRdb alone, since no DNA is present to check it. The germline gives CDR1 SSHAT, CDR2 FNYEAQ (reference sequence). The CDR3 length is 14 residues. This CDR3 reads CASSPGLAGGEQFF.

This chain uses TRBV7-8 with TRBJ1-6. Germline V gives CDR1 SGHVS, CDR2 FQNEAQ. The CDR3 contains 15 residues. The CDR3 spells CASSLEGTYNSPLHF.

The chain uses TRBV5-1 and TRBJ2-1; TCRdb's D call, TRBD1, is unchecked because there is no DNA. CDR1 is SGHRS and CDR2 is YFSETQ in the germline V gene. This CDR3 region has 14 residues. CDR3 sequence reads: CASTQEQGINEQFF.

V and J are TRBV29-1 and TRBJ2-5; TCRdb's D call, TRBD2, is unchecked because there is no DNA. The CDR3 covers 13 residues. Looked up from germline, CDR1 is SQVTM and CDR2 is ANQGSEA. CDR3 in amino acids: CSVEKGLAGTQYF.

The chain carries TRBV11-1 and TRBJ2-1. This CDR3 has 15 amino acids. Germline V CDR1 and CDR2: SGHAT, FQDESV (reference sequence). CDR3 sequence: CASSSSGSTNNEQFF.

The V gene is TRBV4-2, the J gene TRBJ1-1; TCRdb lists TRBD1, though no DNA is available to test this call. Per the germline V gene, CDR1 is LGHNA and CDR2 is YNFKEQ. The CDR3 is 15 amino acids. CDR3 sequence reads: CASSQAQEANTEAFF.

The chain combines TRBV12-3 or TRBV12-4 with TRBJ2-5. The CDR3 contains 14 residues. The CDR3 spells CASSYRTRTETQYF.

The chain uses TRBV10-3 and TRBJ1-4; lacking DNA, the TRBD1 call made by TCRdb goes unchecked. CDR1 ENHRY and CDR2 SYGVKD come from the germline V gene. This CDR3 is 13 amino acids long. Here the CDR3 reads CATRTGRNEKLFF.

The V and J genes are TRBV27 and TRBJ1-1. Germline CDR1 is MNHEY and CDR2 is SMNVEV (reference sequence). The CDR3 consists of 14 residues. The CDR3: CATGRGYMNTEAFF.

This chain links TRBV7-2 with TRBJ1-5. CDR3 length: 13 amino acids. Germline V gives CDR1 SGHTA, CDR2 FQGNSA. The CDR3 sequence is CASSLEYNQPQHF. Together with reference TRBV7-2 and TRBJ1-5, the CDR3 gives the full variable domain: GAGVSQSPSNKVTEKGKDVELRCDPISGHTALYWYRQSLGQGLEFLIYFQGNSAPDKSGLPSDRFSAERTGGSVSTLTIQRTQQEDSAVYLCASSLEYNQPQHFGDGTRLSIL.

This chain links TRBV7-2 with TRBJ2-4; the D call of TRBD1 rests on TCRdb alone, since no DNA is present to check it. There are 15 residues in the CDR3. Germline V CDR1 and CDR2: SGHTA, FQGNSA. The CDR3 loop is CASSLVPGAGNIQYF.

V is TRBV5-1 and J is TRBJ2-3; the D gene TCRdb calls, TRBD1, cannot be checked with no DNA. Germline-derived CDR1 and CDR2 are SGHRS and YFSETQ. This CDR3 contains 15 residues. CDR3 loop: CASSLPAGATDTQYF.

This chain connects TRBV5-1 to TRBJ2-1; TCRdb's D gene call, TRBD1, goes unchecked for lack of DNA. Germline loops: CDR1 SGHRS, CDR2 YFSETQ. This CDR3 is 17 amino acids long. CDR3 protein: CASSLWFRRQGYNEQFF. Combining the CDR3 with reference TRBV5-1 and TRBJ2-1 gives the whole variable domain KAGVTQTPRYLIKTRGQQVTLSCSPISGHRSVSWYQQTPGQGLQFLFEYFSETQRNKGNFPGRFSGRQFSNSRSEMNVSTLELGDSALYLCASSLWFRRQGYNEQFFGPGTRLTVL.

The CDR3 spells CASSLVAGGLSGELFF. V is TRBV7-2 and J is TRBJ2-2; TCRdb's D call of TRBD2 is untestable without DNA. Germline CDR1 SGHTA, CDR2 FQGNSA. The CDR3 covers 16 residues.

The chain joins TRBV5-1 to TRBJ2-1. CDR3 length: 14 amino acids. Germline values: CDR1 SGHRS, CDR2 YFSETQ. The CDR3: CASTMSTAYNEQFF.

This chain's CDR3 is CSASRPTEAFF. V usage is TRBV20-1 and J usage is TRBJ1-1. CDR3 length: 11 amino acids. Per the germline V gene, CDR1 is DFQATT and CDR2 is SNEGSKA (reference sequence).